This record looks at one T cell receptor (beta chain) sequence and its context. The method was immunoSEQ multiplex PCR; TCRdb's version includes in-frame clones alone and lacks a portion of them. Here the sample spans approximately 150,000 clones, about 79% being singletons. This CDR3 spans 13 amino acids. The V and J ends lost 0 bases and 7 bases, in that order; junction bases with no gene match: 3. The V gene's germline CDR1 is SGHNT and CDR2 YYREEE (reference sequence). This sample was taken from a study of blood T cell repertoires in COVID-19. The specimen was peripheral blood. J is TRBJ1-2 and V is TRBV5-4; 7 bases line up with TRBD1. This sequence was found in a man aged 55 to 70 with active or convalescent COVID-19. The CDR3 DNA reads TGTGCCAGCAGCTTGGAGACAGGGTCTGGCTACACCTTC. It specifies CASSLETGSGYTF.